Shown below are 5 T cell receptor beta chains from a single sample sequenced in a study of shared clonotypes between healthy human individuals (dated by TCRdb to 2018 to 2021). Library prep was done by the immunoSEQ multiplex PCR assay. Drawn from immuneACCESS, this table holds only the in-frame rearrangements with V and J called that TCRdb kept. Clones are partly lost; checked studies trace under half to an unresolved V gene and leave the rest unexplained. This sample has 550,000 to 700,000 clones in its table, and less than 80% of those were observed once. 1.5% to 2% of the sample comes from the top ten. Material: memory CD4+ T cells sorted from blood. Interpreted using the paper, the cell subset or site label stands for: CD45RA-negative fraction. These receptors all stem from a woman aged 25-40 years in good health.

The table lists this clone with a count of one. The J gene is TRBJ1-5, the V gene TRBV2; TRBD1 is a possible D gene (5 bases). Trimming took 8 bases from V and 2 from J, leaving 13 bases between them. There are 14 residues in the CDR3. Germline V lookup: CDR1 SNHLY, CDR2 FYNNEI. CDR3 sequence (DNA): TGTGCCAGCGTAGGGGCGCGGGGCAATCAGCCCCAGCATTTT. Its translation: CASVGARGNQPQHF. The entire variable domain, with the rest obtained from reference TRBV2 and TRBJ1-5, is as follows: EPEVTQTPSHQVTQMGQEVILRCVPISNHLYFYWYRQILGQKVEFLVSFYNNEISEKSEIFDDQFSVERPDGSNFTLKIRSTKLEDSAMYFCASVGARGNQPQHFGDGTRLSIL.

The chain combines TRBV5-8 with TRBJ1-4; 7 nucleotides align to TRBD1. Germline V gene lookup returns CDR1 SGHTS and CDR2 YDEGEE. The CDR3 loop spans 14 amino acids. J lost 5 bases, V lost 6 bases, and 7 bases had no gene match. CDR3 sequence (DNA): TGTGCCAGCATTTGGACAGGTTCGAATGAAAAACTGTTTTTT. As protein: CASIWTGSNEKLFF.

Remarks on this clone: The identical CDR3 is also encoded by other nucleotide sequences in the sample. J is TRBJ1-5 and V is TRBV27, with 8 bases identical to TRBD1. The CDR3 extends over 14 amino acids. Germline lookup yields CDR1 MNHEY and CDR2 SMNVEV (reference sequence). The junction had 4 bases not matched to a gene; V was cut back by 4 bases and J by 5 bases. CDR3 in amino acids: CASSSGQGDQPQHF. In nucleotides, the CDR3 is TGTGCCAGCAGTTCCGGACAGGGAGATCAGCCCCAGCATTTT.

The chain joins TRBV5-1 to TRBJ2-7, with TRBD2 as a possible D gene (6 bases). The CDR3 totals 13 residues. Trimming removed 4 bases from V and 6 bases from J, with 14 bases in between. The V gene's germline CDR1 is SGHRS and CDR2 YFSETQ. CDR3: CASSREEGTEQYF. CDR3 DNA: TGCGCCAGCAGCCGTGAGGAGGGGACCGAGCAGTACTTC. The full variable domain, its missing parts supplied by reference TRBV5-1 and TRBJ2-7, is KAGVTQTPRYLIKTRGQQVTLSCSPISGHRSVSWYQQTPGQGLQFLFEYFSETQRNKGNFPGRFSGRQFSNSRSEMNVSTLELGDSALYLCASSREEGTEQYFGPGTRLTVT.

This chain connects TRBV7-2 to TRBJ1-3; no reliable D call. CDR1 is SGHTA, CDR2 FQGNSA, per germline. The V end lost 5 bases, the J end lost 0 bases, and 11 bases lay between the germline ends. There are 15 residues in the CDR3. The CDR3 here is CASSPWSNSGNTIYF. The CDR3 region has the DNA TGTGCCAGCAGCCCCTGGTCCAACTCTGGAAACACCATATATTTT.